The 11 T cell receptor beta chains presented below share a single source sample, sequenced in a study of T cells after yellow fever vaccination. TCRdb itself ran the 5' RACE reads through MiXCR, one entry per CDR3 protein. The sample consists of approximately 510,000 distinct CDR3 sequences, 21% of them appearing once. Sequences were derived from PBMCs, sampled less than 25 days after the first yellow fever vaccination. These receptors were taken from a man aged 18-30 years who received the YFV17D yellow fever vaccine.

This clonotype came up a few times. The chain employs TRBV19 and TRBJ1-1, with D unresolved. Per the germline V gene, CDR1 is LNHDA and CDR2 is SQIVND (reference sequence). The V end was cut by 3 bases, the J end by 3 bases, with 11 bases between. The CDR3 runs to 14 residues. The CDR3 here is CASSMWVADTEAFF. In nucleotides, the CDR3 is TGTGCCAGTAGTATGTGGGTAGCGGACACTGAAGCTTTCTTT.

This chain links TRBV12-3 or TRBV12-4 with TRBJ1-5; D gene unclear. CDR3 size: 14 residues. Deletions cut 6 bases from V and 1 base from J, with 10 bases between. DNA of the CDR3: TGTGCCAGCAGCCAAAACTGGAGCAATCAGCCCCAGCATTTT. This codes for CASSQNWSNQPQHF.

This clonotype was observed many times. V gene TRBV23-1 combines with J gene TRBJ2-2; D may match TRBD1 or TRBD2 (5 bases each). TRBV23-1 is labeled an ORF, and its function is uncertain. This CDR3 spans 20 amino acids. V was shortened by 2 bases and J by 0 bases, with 22 bases between the two germline ends. For the CDR3, the DNA is TGCGCCAGCAGTCAAATACGACGGGACCCCACCTCTGCGAACACCGGGGAGCTGTTTTTT. Protein product: CASSQIRRDPTSANTGELFF.

This clonotype was counted a few times. The chain combines TRBV7-3 with TRBJ2-1, with D perhaps matching TRBD2 (6 bases). Germline V lookup: CDR1 SGHTA, CDR2 FQGTGA. The CDR3 extends over 14 amino acids. Trimming pared 2 bases from V and 8 bases from J, leaving 13 bases between. CDR3 DNA sequence: TGTGCCAGCAGCTTATACGGGGGAGTCTATGAGCAGTTCTTC. Translated, it gives CASSLYGGVYEQFF.

This clonotype occurred many times. The chain has TRBV6-4 and TRBJ1-2, with TRBD1 matching over 7 bases. The germline V gene has CDR1 MRHNA and CDR2 SNTAGT. The trim removed 5 bases at V and 2 bases at J, leaving 2 bases unmatched. This CDR3 contains 13 residues. The DNA of the CDR3 is TGTGCCAGCAGTCGGGACAGAAACTATGGCTACACCTTC. Its protein product is CASSRDRNYGYTF.

This clonotype was seen repeatedly, ten times or more. This chain uses TRBV7-2 with TRBJ1-2, with D unresolved. V dropped 1 base and J dropped 4 bases, with 4 bases sitting between them. This CDR3 is 12 amino acids long. The germline gives CDR1 SGHTA, CDR2 FQGNSA. CDR3 bases: TGTGCCAGCAGCTTAGGGACCTATGGCTACACCTTC. It specifies CASSLGTYGYTF.

The chain employs TRBV24-1 and TRBJ2-5; perhaps TRBD2 as D (6 bases). From germline, CDR1 is KGHDR and CDR2 SFDVKD. This CDR3 comprises 15 residues. The ends were cut back, 5 bases at V and 4 bases at J, with 16 bases in the middle. The CDR3 is CATSGWTNLVETQYF. CDR3 in DNA: TGTGCCACCAGTGGTTGGACTAATTTGGTAGAGACCCAGTACTTC.

This chain connects TRBV6-1 to TRBJ2-7, with no clear D. CDR3 length equals 14 residues. The V and J ends lost 5 bases and 12 bases respectively, with 23 bases between them. CDR1 is MNHNS, CDR2 SASEGT, per germline. CDR3 loop: CASSQTQEAWHLYV. CDR3 coding DNA: TGTGCCAGCAGTCAAACCCAGGAAGCTTGGCATCTGTACGTC.

This sequence joins TRBV20-1 and TRBJ2-1, with D hard to call. Germline V CDR1 and CDR2: DFQATT, SNEGSKA (reference sequence). The CDR3 is 15 amino acids. The V gene lost 0 bases and the J gene lost 7 bases, with 16 bases spanning the gap. CDR3 nucleotides: TGCAGTGCTAGAGATCTACTGAACATACAAAATGAGCAGTTCTTC. Its protein is CSARDLLNIQNEQFF.

This clonotype has just a few counts. The chain uses TRBV20-1 and TRBJ1-1; the D gene is possibly TRBD1 (5 bases). The ends were cut back, 4 bases at V and 4 bases at J, with 25 bases in the middle. Per germline, CDR1 DFQATT and CDR2 SNEGSKA (reference sequence). CDR3 length equals 17 residues. The CDR3 DNA reads TGCAGTGCTACCCGAGGTTCATGGCAGGGATTATTCACTGAAGCTTTCTTT. Its translation: CSATRGSWQGLFTEAFF.

This clonotype has only a few counts. The chain combines TRBV29-1 with TRBJ2-1; D gene uncertain. V lost 3 bases, J lost 4 bases, and 13 bases lay in between. Germline values: CDR1 SQVTM, CDR2 ANQGSEA. The length of the CDR3 is 14 residues. The CDR3 is CSVEMTQKYNEQFF. CDR3 bases: TGCAGCGTTGAGATGACACAAAAGTACAATGAGCAGTTCTTC.